This TCR beta chain derives from a study of cytomegalovirus exposure and HLA in healthy donors. A word on this clone: The antigen is not known.

The CDR3 runs to 13 residues. V shed 1 base and J shed 4 bases, with 7 bases lying between them. The V gene's germline CDR1 is LNHDA and CDR2 SQIVND (reference sequence). Study results and caveats: Among TCR sequences, most were rare, though some public TCRs appeared in many donors. What a later analysis reportedly showed was that an Asian-associated ancestry cluster had fewer N-insertions than the approximately 700-donor mean.

The PCR contained 60 Vbeta and 13 Jbeta primers. Per the study methods: Later, some 79 million unique TCR beta chains were counted in an analysis, and 8.5 million to 13 million of them were shared. The table came from immunoSEQ multiplex PCR; TCRdb's copy has only in-frame clones and leaves some out. The D gene and trimming were derived from the DNA, and the V and J assignments and clone size from that table. The listing records about 40,000 clones. The rearrangement joins TRBV19 to TRBJ1-2; weak D call: TRBD1 (5 bases). This TCR came from a woman aged 25 to 39 in good health and CMV-seronegative. Sample: PBMCs. CDR3 protein: CASSIGQIYGYTF. CDR3 DNA: TGTGCCAGTAGTATAGGACAGATCTATGGCTACACCTTC.